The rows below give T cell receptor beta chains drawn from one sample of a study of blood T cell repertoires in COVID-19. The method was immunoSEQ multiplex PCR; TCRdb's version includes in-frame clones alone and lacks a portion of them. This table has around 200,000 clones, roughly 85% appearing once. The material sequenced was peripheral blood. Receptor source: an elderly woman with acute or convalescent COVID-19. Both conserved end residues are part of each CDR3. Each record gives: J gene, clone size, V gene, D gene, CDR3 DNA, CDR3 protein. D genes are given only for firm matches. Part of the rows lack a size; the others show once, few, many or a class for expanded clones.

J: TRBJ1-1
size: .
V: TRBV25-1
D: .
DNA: TGTGCCAGCAGTGAACTCGCAGGGCCCGAAGCTTTCTTT
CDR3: CASSELAGPEAFF

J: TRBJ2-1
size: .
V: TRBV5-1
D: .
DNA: TGCGCCAGCAGCCCGACCCAGGGTACCTACAATGAGCAGTTCTTC
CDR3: CASSPTQGTYNEQFF

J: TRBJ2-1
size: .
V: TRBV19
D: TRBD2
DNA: TGTGCCAGTAGTATGGGACTAGCGGCCAATGAGCAGTTCTTC
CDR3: CASSMGLAANEQFF

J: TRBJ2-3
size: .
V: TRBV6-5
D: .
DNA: TGTGCCAGCAGTTACAGCCCCGGCACAGATACGCAGTATTTT
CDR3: CASSYSPGTDTQYF

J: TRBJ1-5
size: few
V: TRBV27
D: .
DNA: TGTGCCAGCAAAGTCGGGGGCAATCAGCCCCAGCATTTT
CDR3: CASKVGGNQPQHF

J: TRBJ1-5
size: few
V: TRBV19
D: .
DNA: TGTGCCAGTAGCCCCCTGAACAGGGAGGGGCAGCCCCAGCATTTT
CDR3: CASSPLNREGQPQHF

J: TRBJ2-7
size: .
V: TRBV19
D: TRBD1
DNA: TGTGCCAGTAGCCTACAGGGGCATAGCTCCTACGAGCAGTACTTC
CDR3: CASSLQGHSSYEQYF

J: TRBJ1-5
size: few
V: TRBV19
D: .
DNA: TGTGCCAGTAGACTTTTGGCAGGGAATAGCCCCCAGCATTTT
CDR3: CASRLLAGNSPQHF

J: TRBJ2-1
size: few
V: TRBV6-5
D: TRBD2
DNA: TGTGCCAGCAGTTTGGGACTAGCGGGAGGTGGTGAGCAGTTCTTC
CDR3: CASSLGLAGGGEQFF

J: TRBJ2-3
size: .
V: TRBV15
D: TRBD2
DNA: TGTGCCACCAGCGGGACTAGCTCGGATACGCAGTATTTT
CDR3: CATSGTSSDTQYF

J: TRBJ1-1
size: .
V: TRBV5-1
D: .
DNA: TGCGCCAGCAGCCCCGGAGGAGAATTGGGAGCTTTCTTT
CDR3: CASSPGGELGAFF

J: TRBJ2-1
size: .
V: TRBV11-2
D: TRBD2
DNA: TGTGCCAGCACCCGACCCGGGACTAGCGCGAACAATGAGCAGTTCTTC
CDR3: CASTRPGTSANNEQFF

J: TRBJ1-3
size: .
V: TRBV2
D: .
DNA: TGTGCCAGCGACCGGGAGGGGTCGGGCACCATATATTTT
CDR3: CASDREGSGTIYF

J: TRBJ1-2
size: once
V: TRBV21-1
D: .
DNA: TGTGCCAGCAGCAGAAGCAGGGACAACATCCCGGGAGGAGGCTACACCTTC
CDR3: CASSRSRDNIPGGGYTF

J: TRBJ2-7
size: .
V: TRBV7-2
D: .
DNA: TGTGCCAGCAGTCCCACTAGCTACGAGCAGTACTTC
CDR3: CASSPTSYEQYF

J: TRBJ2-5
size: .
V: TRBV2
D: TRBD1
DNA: TGTGCCAGCAGGCGCGACAGGGTTGAGACCCAGTACTTC
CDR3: CASRRDRVETQYF

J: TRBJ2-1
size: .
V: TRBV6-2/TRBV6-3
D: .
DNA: TGTGCCAGCAGTTTCTCCACTGGCTACAATGAGCAGTTCTTC
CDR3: CASSFSTGYNEQFF

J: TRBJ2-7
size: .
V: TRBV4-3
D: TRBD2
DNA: TGCGCCAGCAGCCTAGGACTAGCGGGAGCTAACGAGCAGTACTTC
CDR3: CASSLGLAGANEQYF

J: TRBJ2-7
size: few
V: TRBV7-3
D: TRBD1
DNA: TGTGCCAGCAGCTTAACGACAGGGCGGGACGAGCAGTACTTC
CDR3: CASSLTTGRDEQYF